These T cell receptor beta chains were read from a single sample in a study of T-cell reconstitution after alpha-beta-depleted transplantation in children. In TCRdb, the PCR reads were re-called with MiXCR into one record per CDR3 protein. Among around 580,000 distinct CDR3 sequences, around 23% were seen once, and the ten largest hold around an eighth. Sequences were derived from PBMCs, mostly from graft donor cells, sampled 360 days after TCRalphabeta/CD19-depleted stem cell transplant. These receptors originate from a boy younger than two who had a stem cell transplant for acute myeloid leukemia, so the T cells may come from the graft donor. CDR3s include the opening cysteine and the closing phenylalanine or tryptophan. D genes are given only for firm matches.

v_call: TRBV11-2
j_call: TRBJ2-7
d_call: TRBD1
cdr3_aa: CASSLGGTGVPRSSYEQYF

v_call: TRBV6-2/TRBV6-3
j_call: TRBJ2-4
d_call: TRBD1
cdr3_aa: CASSYVLGQGSAKNIQYF

v_call: TRBV9
j_call: TRBJ2-4
d_call: -
cdr3_aa: CASSVDYLVNIQYF

v_call: TRBV7-2
j_call: TRBJ1-1
d_call: -
cdr3_aa: CASSPSGQRESEAFF

v_call: TRBV3-1
j_call: TRBJ2-7
d_call: -
cdr3_aa: CASSQLIPGRQAQVHYEQYF

v_call: TRBV7-3
j_call: TRBJ1-2
d_call: -
cdr3_aa: CASSRTIPRGRGLANYGYTF

v_call: TRBV28
j_call: TRBJ1-5
d_call: -
cdr3_aa: CASRETADNQPQHF

v_call: TRBV20-1
j_call: TRBJ2-3
d_call: TRBD2
cdr3_aa: CSASPSGGAGDTQYF

v_call: TRBV7-7
j_call: TRBJ2-5
d_call: TRBD1
cdr3_aa: CASSFPPGGWGETQYF

v_call: TRBV9
j_call: TRBJ2-7
d_call: TRBD2
cdr3_aa: CASSVTSGHSYEQYF

v_call: TRBV20-1
j_call: TRBJ2-3
d_call: TRBD2
cdr3_aa: CSARGLAGARDTQYF

v_call: TRBV10-2
j_call: TRBJ1-5
d_call: -
cdr3_aa: CASSESGLGNQPQHF

v_call: TRBV7-8
j_call: TRBJ2-5
d_call: -
cdr3_aa: CASSLGEEWETQYF

v_call: TRBV6-5
j_call: TRBJ1-2
d_call: -
cdr3_aa: CASSYSGPRHGYTF

v_call: TRBV12-3/TRBV12-4
j_call: TRBJ2-7
d_call: TRBD1
cdr3_aa: CASTAGQGGTYEQYF

v_call: TRBV18
j_call: TRBJ2-1
d_call: -
cdr3_aa: CASVLRLQGSYNEQFF

v_call: TRBV7-6
j_call: TRBJ2-7
d_call: -
cdr3_aa: CASSSAPYEQYF

v_call: TRBV29-1
j_call: TRBJ2-2
d_call: TRBD2
cdr3_aa: CSVPLTSGLSRGELFF

v_call: TRBV20-1
j_call: TRBJ2-5
d_call: -
cdr3_aa: CSRRGPGQETQYF

v_call: TRBV5-1
j_call: TRBJ1-1
d_call: -
cdr3_aa: CASSLVDSRNTEAFF

v_call: TRBV29-1
j_call: TRBJ2-7
d_call: -
cdr3_aa: CSVESGEQYF

v_call: TRBV18
j_call: TRBJ2-5
d_call: TRBD2
cdr3_aa: CASSFNLAGEETQYF

v_call: TRBV12-3/TRBV12-4
j_call: TRBJ1-6
d_call: -
cdr3_aa: CASSFGRFNSPLHF

v_call: TRBV20-1
j_call: TRBJ1-6
d_call: -
cdr3_aa: CSARERQGGNSPLHF

v_call: TRBV12-3/TRBV12-4
j_call: TRBJ1-6
d_call: -
cdr3_aa: CASSFTGEASPLHF

v_call: TRBV7-7
j_call: TRBJ2-3
d_call: TRBD2
cdr3_aa: CASSPTWTSGATDTQYF

v_call: TRBV28
j_call: TRBJ1-1
d_call: -
cdr3_aa: CASSLYSTEAFF

v_call: TRBV29-1
j_call: TRBJ2-5
d_call: TRBD2
cdr3_aa: CSVESGGGSQETQYF

v_call: TRBV25-1
j_call: TRBJ1-1
d_call: -
cdr3_aa: CASRVGTEAFF

v_call: TRBV7-9
j_call: TRBJ2-1
d_call: -
cdr3_aa: CASSKAPSDYNEQFF

v_call: TRBV4-1
j_call: TRBJ1-2
d_call: -
cdr3_aa: CASSQVAASYGYTF

v_call: TRBV12-3/TRBV12-4
j_call: TRBJ2-3
d_call: -
cdr3_aa: CASSPQRSTDTQYF

v_call: TRBV20-1
j_call: TRBJ2-1
d_call: -
cdr3_aa: CSARGRSSYNEQFF

v_call: TRBV20-1
j_call: TRBJ1-1
d_call: -
cdr3_aa: CSAIGGHAEAFF

v_call: TRBV20-1
j_call: TRBJ2-1
d_call: TRBD2
cdr3_aa: CSARVRGGGEQFF

v_call: TRBV20-1
j_call: TRBJ2-3
d_call: -
cdr3_aa: CSARPHQTTDTQYF

v_call: TRBV27
j_call: TRBJ2-1
d_call: -
cdr3_aa: CASSFFRGGGNEQFF

v_call: TRBV24-1
j_call: TRBJ2-3
d_call: -
cdr3_aa: CATSAEASVTDTQYF

v_call: TRBV7-9
j_call: TRBJ2-1
d_call: TRBD2
cdr3_aa: CASSSIREGINEQFF

v_call: TRBV28
j_call: TRBJ1-1
d_call: -
cdr3_aa: CASSWIENTEAFF